This T cell receptor (beta chain) was captured in a study of blood T cell repertoires in COVID-19. Study-wide context: The origin of the acute and convalescent COVID-19 samples was the United States, Italy and Spain.

The CDR3 runs to 14 residues. Trimming stripped 6 bases from V and 0 bases from J, with 11 bases between. Germline V lookup: CDR1 LGHNT, CDR2 FRNRAP. This clone was counted between two and nine times. Only in-frame clones appear in the TCRdb table, and some are missing; sequencing was by immunoSEQ multiplex PCR. The table lists 56,000 or so clones, roughly 80% of them singletons. The chain carries TRBV12-5 and TRBJ1-1; unclear D gene. Material for sequencing was peripheral blood. The sequence came from a man between 50 and 59 years old with acute or convalescent COVID-19. The CDR3 DNA reads as TGTGCTAGTGGCTTGAGACTGCTGAACACTGAAGCTTTCTTT. Protein sequence: CASGLRLLNTEAFF.